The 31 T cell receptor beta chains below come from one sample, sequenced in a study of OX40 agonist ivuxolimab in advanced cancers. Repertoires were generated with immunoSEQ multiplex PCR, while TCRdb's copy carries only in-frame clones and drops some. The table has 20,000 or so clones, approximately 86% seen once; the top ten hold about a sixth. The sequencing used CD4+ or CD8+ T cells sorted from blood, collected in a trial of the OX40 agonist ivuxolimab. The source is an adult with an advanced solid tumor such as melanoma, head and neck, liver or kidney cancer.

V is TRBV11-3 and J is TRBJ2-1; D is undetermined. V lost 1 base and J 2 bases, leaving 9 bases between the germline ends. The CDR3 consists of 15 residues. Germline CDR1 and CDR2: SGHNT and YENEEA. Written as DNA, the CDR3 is TGTGCCAGCAGCTTAGGGCCTACAGCCTACAATGAGCAGTTCTTC. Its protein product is CASSLGPTAYNEQFF.

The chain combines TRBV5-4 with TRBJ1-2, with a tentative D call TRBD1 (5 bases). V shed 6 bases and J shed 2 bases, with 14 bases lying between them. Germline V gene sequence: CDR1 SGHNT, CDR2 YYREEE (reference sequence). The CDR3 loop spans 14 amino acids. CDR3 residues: CASTFGASNYGYTF. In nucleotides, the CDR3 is TGTGCCAGCACCTTCGGGGCTAGCAACTATGGCTACACCTTC.

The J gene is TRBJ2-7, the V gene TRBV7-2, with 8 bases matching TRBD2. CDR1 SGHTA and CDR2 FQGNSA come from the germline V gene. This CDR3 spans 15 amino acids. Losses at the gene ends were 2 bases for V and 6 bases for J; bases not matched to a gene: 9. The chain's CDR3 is CASSLQSGGLGEQYF. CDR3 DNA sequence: TGTGCCAGCAGCTTACAGTCGGGGGGGCTGGGCGAGCAGTACTTC. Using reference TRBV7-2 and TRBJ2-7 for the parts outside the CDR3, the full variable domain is GAGVSQSPSNKVTEKGKDVELRCDPISGHTALYWYRQSLGQGLEFLIYFQGNSAPDKSGLPSDRFSAERTGGSVSTLTIQRTQQEDSAVYLCASSLQSGGLGEQYFGPGTRLTVT.

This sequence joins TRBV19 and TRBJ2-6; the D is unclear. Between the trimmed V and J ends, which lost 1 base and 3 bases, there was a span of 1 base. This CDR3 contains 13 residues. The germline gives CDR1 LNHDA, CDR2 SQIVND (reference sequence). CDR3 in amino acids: CASSIGGANVLTF. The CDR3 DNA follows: TGTGCCAGTAGTATAGGTGGGGCCAACGTCCTGACTTTC. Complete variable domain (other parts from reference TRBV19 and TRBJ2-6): DGGITQSPKYLFRKEGQNVTLSCEQNLNHDAMYWYRQDPGQGLRLIYYSQIVNDFQKGDIAEGYSVSREKKESFPLTVTSAQKNPTAFYLCASSIGGANVLTFGAGSRLTVL.

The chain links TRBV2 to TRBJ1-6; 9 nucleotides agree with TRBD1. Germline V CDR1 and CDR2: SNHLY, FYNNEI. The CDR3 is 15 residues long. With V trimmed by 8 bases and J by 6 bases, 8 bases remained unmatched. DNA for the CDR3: TGTGCCAGCGACCTCTTGACAGGGGGTAATTCACCCCTCCACTTT. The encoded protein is CASDLLTGGNSPLHF.

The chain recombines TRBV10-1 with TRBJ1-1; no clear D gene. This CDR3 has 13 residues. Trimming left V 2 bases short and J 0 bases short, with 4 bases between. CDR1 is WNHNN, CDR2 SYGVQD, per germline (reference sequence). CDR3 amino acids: CASSEQLNTEAFF. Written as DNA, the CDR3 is TGCGCCAGCAGTGAGCAGTTGAACACTGAAGCTTTCTTT.

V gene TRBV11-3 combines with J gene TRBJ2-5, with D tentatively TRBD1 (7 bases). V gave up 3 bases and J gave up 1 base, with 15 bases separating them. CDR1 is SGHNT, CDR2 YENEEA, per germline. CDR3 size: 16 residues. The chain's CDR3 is CASSLGGGQVQETQYF. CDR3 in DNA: TGTGCCAGCAGCTTGGGGGGTGGACAGGTCCAAGAGACCCAGTACTTC.

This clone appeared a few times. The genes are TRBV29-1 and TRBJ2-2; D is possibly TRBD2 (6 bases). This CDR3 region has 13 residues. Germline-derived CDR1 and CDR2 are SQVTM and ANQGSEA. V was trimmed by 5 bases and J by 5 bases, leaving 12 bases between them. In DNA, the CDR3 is TGCAGCGTTCCCTGGAGGGGTACCGGGGAGCTGTTTTTT. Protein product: CSVPWRGTGELFF.

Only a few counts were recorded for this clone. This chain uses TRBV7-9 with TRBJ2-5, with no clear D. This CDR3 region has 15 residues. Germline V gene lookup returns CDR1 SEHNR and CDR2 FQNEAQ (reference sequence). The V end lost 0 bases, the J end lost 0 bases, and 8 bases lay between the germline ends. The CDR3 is CASSLAGGYQETQYF. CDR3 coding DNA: TGTGCCAGCAGCTTAGCGGGTGGTTACCAAGAGACCCAGTACTTC.

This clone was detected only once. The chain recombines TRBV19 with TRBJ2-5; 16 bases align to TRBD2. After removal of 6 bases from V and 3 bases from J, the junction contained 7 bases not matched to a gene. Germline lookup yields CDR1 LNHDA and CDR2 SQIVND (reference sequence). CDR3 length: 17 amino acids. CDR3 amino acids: CASRSGTSGGDKETQYF. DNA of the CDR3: TGTGCCAGTAGGTCCGGGACTAGCGGGGGGGATAAAGAGACCCAGTACTTC.

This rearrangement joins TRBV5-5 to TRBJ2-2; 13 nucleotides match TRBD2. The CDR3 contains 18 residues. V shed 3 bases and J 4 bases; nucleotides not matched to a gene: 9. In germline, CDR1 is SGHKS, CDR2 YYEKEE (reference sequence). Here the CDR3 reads CASSSTTTSGGATGELFF. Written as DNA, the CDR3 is TGTGCCAGCAGCTCCACCACCACTAGCGGGGGGGCCACCGGGGAGCTGTTTTTT.

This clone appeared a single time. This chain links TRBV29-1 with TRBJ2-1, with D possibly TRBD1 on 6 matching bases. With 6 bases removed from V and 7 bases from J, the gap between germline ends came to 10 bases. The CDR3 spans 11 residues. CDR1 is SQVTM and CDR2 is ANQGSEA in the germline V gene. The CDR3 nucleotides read TGCAGCGTCCGGGACACAAATGAGCAGTTCTTC. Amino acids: CSVRDTNEQFF.

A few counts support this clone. For the CDR3, the DNA is TGCGCCAGCAGCCAAGCTGTAGTCGCGGGCAATCAGCCCCAGCATTTT. It encodes CASSQAVVAGNQPQHF. V usage is TRBV4-1 and J usage is TRBJ1-5; unclear D gene. There are 16 residues in the CDR3. Germline values: CDR1 MGHRA, CDR2 YSYEKL. Trimming removed 1 base at V and 2 bases at J, with 12 bases between.

CDR3 nucleotide sequence: TGTGCCATCAGTGAAGGATACCGGGCACAAGAGACCCAGTACTTC. It codes for CAISEGYRAQETQYF. The rearrangement joins TRBV10-3 to TRBJ2-5; D remains ambiguous. The CDR3 is 15 residues long. Between the trimmed V and J ends, which lost 3 bases and 2 bases, there was a span of 13 bases. Germline CDR1 is ENHRY and CDR2 is SYGVKD.

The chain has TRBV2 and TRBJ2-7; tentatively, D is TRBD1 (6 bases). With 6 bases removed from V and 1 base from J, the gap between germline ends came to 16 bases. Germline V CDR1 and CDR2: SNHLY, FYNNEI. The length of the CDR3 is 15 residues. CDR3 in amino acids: CASRARGRGSYEQYF. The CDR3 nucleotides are TGTGCCAGCAGGGCTAGGGGCAGGGGATCCTACGAGCAGTACTTC.

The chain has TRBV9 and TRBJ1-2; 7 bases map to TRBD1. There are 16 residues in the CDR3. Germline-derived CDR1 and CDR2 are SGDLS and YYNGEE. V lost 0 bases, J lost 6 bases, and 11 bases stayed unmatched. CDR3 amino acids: CASSVATTTGMDGYTF. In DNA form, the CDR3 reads TGTGCCAGCAGCGTAGCTACGACGACAGGGATGGATGGCTACACCTTC.

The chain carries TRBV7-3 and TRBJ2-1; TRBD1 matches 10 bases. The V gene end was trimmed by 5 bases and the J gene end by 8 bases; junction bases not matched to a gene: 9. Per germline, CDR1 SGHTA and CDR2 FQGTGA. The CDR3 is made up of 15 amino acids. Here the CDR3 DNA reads TGTGCCAGCAGCCCCGGGACAGGGGCGGGTCATGAGCAGTTCTTC. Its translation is CASSPGTGAGHEQFF. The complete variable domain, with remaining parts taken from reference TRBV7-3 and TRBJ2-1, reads GAGVSQTPSNKVTEKGKYVELRCDPISGHTALYWYRQSLGQGPEFLIYFQGTGAADDSGLPNDRFFAVRPEGSVSTLKIQRTERGDSAVYLCASSPGTGAGHEQFFGPGTRLTVL.

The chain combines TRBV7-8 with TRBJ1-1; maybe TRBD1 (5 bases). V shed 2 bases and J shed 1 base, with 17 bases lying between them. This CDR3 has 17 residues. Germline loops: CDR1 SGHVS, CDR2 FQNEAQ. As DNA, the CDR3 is TGTGCCAGCAGCTTACTCCCCCGTGGGGGGACGAACACTGAAGCTTTCTTT. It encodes CASSLLPRGGTNTEAFF.

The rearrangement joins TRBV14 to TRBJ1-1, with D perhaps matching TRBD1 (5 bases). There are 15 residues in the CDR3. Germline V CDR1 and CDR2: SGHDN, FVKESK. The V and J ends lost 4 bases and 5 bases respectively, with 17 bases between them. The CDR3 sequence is CASSPVRGEGTEAFF. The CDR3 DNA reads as TGTGCCAGCAGCCCGGTCCGAGGGGAGGGGACTGAAGCTTTCTTT.

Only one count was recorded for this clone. CDR3 sequence reads: CASSPGTGRNTEAFF. CDR3 sequence (DNA): TGTGCCAGCAGCCCGGGGACAGGTCGAAACACTGAAGCTTTCTTT. The gene calls are TRBV11-3 and TRBJ1-1, with TRBD1 matching over 8 bases. Germline CDR1 and CDR2: SGHNT and YENEEA. The CDR3 spans 15 residues. The V gene end was trimmed by 5 bases and the J gene end by 2 bases; junction bases not matched to a gene: 7. The variable domain in full, with the rest retrieved from reference TRBV11-3 and TRBJ1-1, is EAGVVQSPRYKIIEKKQPVAFWCNPISGHNTLYWYLQNLGQGPELLIRYENEEAVDDSQLPKDRFSAERLKGVDSTLKIQPAELGDSAVYLCASSPGTGRNTEAFFGQGTRLTVV.

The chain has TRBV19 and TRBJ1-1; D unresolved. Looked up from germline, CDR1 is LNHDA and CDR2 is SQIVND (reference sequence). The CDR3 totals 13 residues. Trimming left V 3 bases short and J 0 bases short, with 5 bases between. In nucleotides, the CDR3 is TGTGCCAGTAGTATGGGCATGAACACTGAAGCTTTCTTT. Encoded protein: CASSMGMNTEAFF.

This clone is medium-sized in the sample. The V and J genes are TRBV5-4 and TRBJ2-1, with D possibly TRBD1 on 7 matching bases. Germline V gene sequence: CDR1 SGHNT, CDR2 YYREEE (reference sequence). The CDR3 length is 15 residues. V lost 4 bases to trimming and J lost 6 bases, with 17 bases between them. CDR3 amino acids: CASSPGGTASNEQFF. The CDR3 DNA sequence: TGTGCCAGCAGCCCCGGAGGGACAGCCAGCAATGAGCAGTTCTTC.

The CDR3 region has the DNA TGTGCCAGCAGTTTAGTTAGCGGGGGTTCGTTCTTC. Its translation: CASSLVSGGSFF. V usage is TRBV27 and J usage is TRBJ2-1; 9 bases agree with TRBD2. Trimming took 2 bases from V and 15 from J; bases not matched to a gene: 5. Germline assignment: CDR1 MNHEY and CDR2 SMNVEV (reference sequence). CDR3 length: 12 residues.

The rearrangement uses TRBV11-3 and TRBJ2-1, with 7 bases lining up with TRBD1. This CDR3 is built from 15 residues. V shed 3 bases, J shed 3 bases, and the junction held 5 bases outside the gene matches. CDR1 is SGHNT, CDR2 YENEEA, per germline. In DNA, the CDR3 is TGTGCCAGCAGCTTTAGTGACAGGGTCTACAATGAGCAGTTCTTC. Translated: CASSFSDRVYNEQFF.

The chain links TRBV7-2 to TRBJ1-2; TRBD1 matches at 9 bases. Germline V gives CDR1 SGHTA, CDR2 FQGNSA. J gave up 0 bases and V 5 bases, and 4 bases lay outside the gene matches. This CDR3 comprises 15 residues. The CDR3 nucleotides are TGTGCCAGCAGCCGGGGACAGGGACCTAACTATGGCTACACCTTC. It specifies CASSRGQGPNYGYTF.

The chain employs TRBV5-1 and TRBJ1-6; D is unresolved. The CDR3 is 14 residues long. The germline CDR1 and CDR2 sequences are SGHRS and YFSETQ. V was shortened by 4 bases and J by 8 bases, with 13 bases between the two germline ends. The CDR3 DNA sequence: TGCGCCAGCAGCCCCGGGCTCTTGGATTCACCCCTCCACTTT. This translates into CASSPGLLDSPLHF.

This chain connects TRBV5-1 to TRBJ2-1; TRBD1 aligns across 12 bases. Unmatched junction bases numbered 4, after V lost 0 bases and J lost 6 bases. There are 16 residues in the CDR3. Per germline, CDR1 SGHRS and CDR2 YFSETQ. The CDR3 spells CASSLGDRGRSNEQFF. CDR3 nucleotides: TGCGCCAGCAGCTTGGGGGACAGGGGGCGTTCCAATGAGCAGTTCTTC.

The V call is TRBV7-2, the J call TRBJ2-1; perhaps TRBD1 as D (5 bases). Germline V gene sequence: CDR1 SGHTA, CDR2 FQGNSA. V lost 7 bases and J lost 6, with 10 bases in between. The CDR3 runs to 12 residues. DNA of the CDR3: TGTGCCAGCAACCTAAGGGGCAATGAGCAGTTCTTC. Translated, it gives CASNLRGNEQFF.

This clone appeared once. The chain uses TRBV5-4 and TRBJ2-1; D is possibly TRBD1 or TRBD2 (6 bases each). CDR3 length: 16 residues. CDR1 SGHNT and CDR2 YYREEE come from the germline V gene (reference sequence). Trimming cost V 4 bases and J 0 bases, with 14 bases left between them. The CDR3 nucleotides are TGTGCCAGCAGCCCAGGGGCGCGGGGCTCCTACAATGAGCAGTTCTTC. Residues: CASSPGARGSYNEQFF.

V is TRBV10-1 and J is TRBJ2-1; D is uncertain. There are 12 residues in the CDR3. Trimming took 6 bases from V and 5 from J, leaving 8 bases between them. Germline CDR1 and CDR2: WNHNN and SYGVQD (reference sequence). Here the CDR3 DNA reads TGCGCCAGCAGCCCCAGGCACAATGAGCAGTTCTTC. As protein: CASSPRHNEQFF.

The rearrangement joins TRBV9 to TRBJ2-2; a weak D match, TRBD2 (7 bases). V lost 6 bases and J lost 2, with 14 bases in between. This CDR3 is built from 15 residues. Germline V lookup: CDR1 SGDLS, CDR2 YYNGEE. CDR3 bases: TGTGCCAGCACCGTGGGGGGGGCAAACACCGGGGAGCTGTTTTTT. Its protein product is CASTVGGANTGELFF.